The 9 T cell receptor beta chains below were found in one sample sequenced in a study of blood T cell repertoires in COVID-19. Assay used: immunoSEQ multiplex PCR; TCRdb lists only in-frame clones, some missing. The table records roughly 400,000 clones, just over 90% of them present only once. The sample taken for sequencing was PBMCs or T cells enriched from blood (not recorded which). The receptors were sampled from a woman aged 40 to 49 who had been exposed to COVID-19.

This clone was counted once. The J gene is TRBJ1-1, the V gene TRBV12-3 or TRBV12-4; 8 nucleotides align to TRBD1. The CDR3 runs 13 residues. Unmatched junction bases numbered 5, after V lost 0 bases and J lost 11 bases. The CDR3 region is CASSLAATGVAFF. The CDR3 DNA follows: TGTGCCAGCAGTTTAGCGGCGACAGGGGTGGCTTTCTTT.

This sequence joins TRBV19 and TRBJ1-1; tentatively, D is TRBD1 (6 bases). Germline values: CDR1 LNHDA, CDR2 SQIVND (reference sequence). The CDR3 is 9 amino acids. CDR3 protein: CAAGGEAFF. The DNA of the CDR3 is TGTGCGGCGGGGGGCGAAGCTTTCTTT.

This chain uses TRBV27 with TRBJ1-5; D gene uncertain. The V end lost 9 bases, the J end lost 7 bases, and 7 bases lay between the germline ends. This CDR3 is built from 10 residues. Per the germline V gene, CDR1 is MNHEY and CDR2 is SMNVEV (reference sequence). CDR3 sequence reads: CASLLQPQHF. In DNA, the CDR3 is TGTGCCAGTCTCCTCCAGCCCCAGCATTTT.

The chain has TRBV6-2 or TRBV6-3 and TRBJ2-7, with 9 bases that match TRBD1. V lost 6 bases and J lost 3; bases outside the gene matches: 24. CDR3 length: 20 residues. Germline CDR1 and CDR2: MNHEY and SVGEGT. CDR3 in DNA: TGTGCCAGCAGCAACCCAAAATCCGGGACAGGGAGGTGGCGAAGCTACGAGCAGTACTTC. Translating it yields CASSNPKSGTGRWRSYEQYF.

The gene calls are TRBV3-1 (or the pseudogene TRBV3-2) and TRBJ1-1; TRBD1 might be the D (5 bases). CDR1 is LGHDT and CDR2 is YNNKEL in the germline V gene (reference sequence). This CDR3 comprises 15 residues. V lost 1 base and J 1 base, leaving 10 bases between the germline ends. The DNA of the CDR3 is TGTGCCAGCAGCCAAGGGGAGGGACCGAACACTGAAGCTTTCTTT. Translating it yields CASSQGEGPNTEAFF.

Only a few counts were recorded for this clone. The sample holds other DNA sequences that translate to the same CDR3. V and J are TRBV5-1 and TRBJ1-4, with 8 bases lining up with TRBD1. CDR1 is SGHRS, CDR2 YFSETQ, per germline. There are 14 residues in the CDR3. V shed 3 bases and J 8 bases; nucleotides not matched to a gene: 6. CDR3 in amino acids: CASSSGQGREKLFF. In nucleotides, the CDR3 is TGCGCCAGCAGCTCTGGACAGGGAAGGGAAAAACTGTTTTTT.

J is TRBJ1-2 and V is TRBV4-3; the D is unclear. This CDR3 spans 15 amino acids. V shed 0 bases and J shed 6 bases, with 14 bases lying between them. Germline CDR1 LGHNA, CDR2 YSLEER. CDR3 residues: CASSQDALEEHGYTF. DNA for the CDR3: TGCGCCAGCAGCCAAGATGCCCTCGAGGAACATGGCTACACCTTC.

This chain uses TRBV5-1 with TRBJ2-1; 7 bases match TRBD1. The V gene end was trimmed by 0 bases and the J gene end by 5 bases; junction bases not matched to a gene: 8. This CDR3 region has 16 residues. Germline V gives CDR1 SGHRS, CDR2 YFSETQ. The CDR3 DNA reads TGCGCCAGCAGCTTGGCCCCTAGACAGGGAAACAATGAGCAGTTCTTC. It translates to CASSLAPRQGNNEQFF.

This chain links TRBV6-1 with TRBJ2-7; D is ambiguous. CDR3 length: 13 amino acids. Germline loops: CDR1 MNHNS, CDR2 SASEGT. V was pared by 1 base and J by 6 bases, with 10 bases between. CDR3 sequence: CASSEDTSSEQYF. DNA for the CDR3: TGTGCCAGCAGTGAAGACACGTCTAGCGAGCAGTACTTC.